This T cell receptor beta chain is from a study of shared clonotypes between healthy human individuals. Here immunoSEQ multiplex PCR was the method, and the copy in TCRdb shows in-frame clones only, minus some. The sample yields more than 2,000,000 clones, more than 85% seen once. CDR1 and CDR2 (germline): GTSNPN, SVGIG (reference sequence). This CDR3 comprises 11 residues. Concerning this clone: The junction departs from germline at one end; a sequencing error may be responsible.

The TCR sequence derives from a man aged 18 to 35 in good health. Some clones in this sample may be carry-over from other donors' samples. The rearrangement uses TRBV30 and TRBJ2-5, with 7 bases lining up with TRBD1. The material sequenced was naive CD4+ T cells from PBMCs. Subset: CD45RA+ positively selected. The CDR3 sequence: CAWSVRTDRDF. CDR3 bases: TGTGCCTGGAGTGTACGGACAGACAGGGACTTC. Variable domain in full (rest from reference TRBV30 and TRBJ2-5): SQTIHQWPATLVQPVGSPLSLECTVEGTSNPNLYWYRQAAGRGLQLLFYSVGIGQISSEVPQNLSASRPQDRQFILSSKKLLLSDSGFYLCAWSVRTDRDFGPGTRLLVL.